This T cell receptor beta chain was identified during a study of cytomegalovirus exposure and HLA in healthy donors. Study-wide background: The 110 or so validation repertoires, a later analysis reported, used the same platform as the roughly 610 first-cohort repertoires. General study points: Published work reported that the classifier diagnosed cytomegalovirus status with high specificity and sensitivity. According to a later analysis, TCR clusters from the first cohort tended to co-occur in the 120 or so validation repertoires.

This clone appeared once. The antigen remains unidentified. Repertoires were generated with immunoSEQ multiplex PCR, while TCRdb's copy carries only in-frame clones and drops some. The sample yields 130,000 or so clones, roughly 91% seen once. This CDR3 contains 17 residues. Per germline, CDR1 MGHDK and CDR2 SYGVNS. V dropped 0 bases and J dropped 8; count of bases not matched to a gene: 11. A 120-subject validation cohort, separate from the approximately 700-subject first cohort, supplied the donors. The sample comprised PBMCs. The TCR was taken from a man under 40 in good health and CMV-seronegative. The chain recombines TRBV25-1 with TRBJ2-1; TRBD1 matches 9 bases. The CDR3 protein is CASSEYKTGGGVDEQFF. CDR3 DNA: TGTGCCAGCAGTGAATACAAGACAGGGGGTGGAGTCGATGAGCAGTTCTTC.